Given below is one T cell receptor beta chain in context. Its antigen is unidentified. V was cut by 6 bases and J by 0 bases, with 6 bases left in between. Germline CDR1 reads LNHDA; CDR2 reads SQIVND (reference sequence). The CDR3 runs 13 residues. This sample was taken from a study of cytomegalovirus exposure and HLA in healthy donors. Study results and caveats: Sequences of the TCR beta chain were said to predict the HLA-A and HLA-B alleles of most subjects accurately. The study labeled approximately 150 TCR beta chains cytomegalovirus-associated.

The PCR used 60 Vbeta and 13 Jbeta primers. Authors' analysis steps: Approximately 11 million of the 60 million to 90 million unique TCR beta chains counted in a later analysis were shared. Here immunoSEQ multiplex PCR was the method, and the copy in TCRdb shows in-frame clones only, minus some. V and J calls and clone size follow that table, whereas D and trimming were derived from the DNA. The table records roughly 130,000 clones, about four fifths of them present only once. This TCR derives from a male donor in good health and CMV-seropositive. V usage is TRBV19 and J usage is TRBJ1-5; D not resolved. Input material: PBMCs. The CDR3 reads CASRSGSNQPQHF. The CDR3 DNA is TGTGCCAGTAGGTCAGGTAGCAATCAGCCCCAGCATTTT.